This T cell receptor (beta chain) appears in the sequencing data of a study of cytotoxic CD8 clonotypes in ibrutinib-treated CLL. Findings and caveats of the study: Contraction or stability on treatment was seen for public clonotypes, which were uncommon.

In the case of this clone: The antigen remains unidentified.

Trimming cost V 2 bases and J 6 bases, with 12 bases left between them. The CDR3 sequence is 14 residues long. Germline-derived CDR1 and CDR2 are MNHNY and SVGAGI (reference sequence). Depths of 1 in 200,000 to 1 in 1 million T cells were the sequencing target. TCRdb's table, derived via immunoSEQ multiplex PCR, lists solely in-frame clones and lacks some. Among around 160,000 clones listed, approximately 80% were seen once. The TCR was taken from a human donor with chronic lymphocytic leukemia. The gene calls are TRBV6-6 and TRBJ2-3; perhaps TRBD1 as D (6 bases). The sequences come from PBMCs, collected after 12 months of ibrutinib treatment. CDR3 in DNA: TGTGCCAGCAGTTACGACAGGTGGACGGATACGCAGTATTTT. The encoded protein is CASSYDRWTDTQYF.